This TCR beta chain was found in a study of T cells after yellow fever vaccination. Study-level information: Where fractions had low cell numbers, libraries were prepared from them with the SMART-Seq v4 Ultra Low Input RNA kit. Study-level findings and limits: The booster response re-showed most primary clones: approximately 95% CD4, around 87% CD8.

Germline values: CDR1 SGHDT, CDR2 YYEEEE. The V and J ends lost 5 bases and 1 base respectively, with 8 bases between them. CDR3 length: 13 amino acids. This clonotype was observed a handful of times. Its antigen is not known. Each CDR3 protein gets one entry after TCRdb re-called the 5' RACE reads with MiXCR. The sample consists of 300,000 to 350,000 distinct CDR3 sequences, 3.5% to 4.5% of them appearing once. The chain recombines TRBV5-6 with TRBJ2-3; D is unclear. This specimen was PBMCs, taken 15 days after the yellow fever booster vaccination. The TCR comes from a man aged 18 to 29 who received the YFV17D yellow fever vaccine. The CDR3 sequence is CASRLRGTDTQYF. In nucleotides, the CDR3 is TGTGCCAGCAGGTTACGTGGCACAGATACGCAGTATTTT.